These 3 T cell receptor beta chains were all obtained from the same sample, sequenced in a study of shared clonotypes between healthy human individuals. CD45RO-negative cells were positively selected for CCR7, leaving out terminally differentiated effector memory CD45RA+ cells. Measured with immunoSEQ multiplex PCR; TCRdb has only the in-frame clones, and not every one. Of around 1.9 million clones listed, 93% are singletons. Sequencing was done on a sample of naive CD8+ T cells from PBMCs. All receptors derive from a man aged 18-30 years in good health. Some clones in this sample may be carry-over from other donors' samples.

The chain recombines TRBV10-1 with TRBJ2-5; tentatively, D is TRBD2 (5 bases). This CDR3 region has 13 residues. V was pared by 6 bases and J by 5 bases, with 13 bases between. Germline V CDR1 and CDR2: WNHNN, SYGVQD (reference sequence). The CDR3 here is CASSSRVWETQYF. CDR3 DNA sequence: TGCGCCAGCAGCTCGCGGGTTTGGGAGACCCAGTACTTC.

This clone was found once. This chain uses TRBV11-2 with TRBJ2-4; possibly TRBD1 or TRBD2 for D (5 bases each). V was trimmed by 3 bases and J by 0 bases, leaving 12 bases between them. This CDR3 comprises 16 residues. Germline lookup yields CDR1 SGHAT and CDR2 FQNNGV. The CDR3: CASSLGPGVAKNIQYF. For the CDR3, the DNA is TGTGCCAGCAGCTTGGGACCCGGCGTAGCCAAAAACATTCAGTACTTC.

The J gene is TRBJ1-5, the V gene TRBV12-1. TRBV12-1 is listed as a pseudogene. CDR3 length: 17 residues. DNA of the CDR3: TGTGCCAGCAGCTTTGTGTCGGGCCGCCATGGCAATCAGCCCCAGCATTTT. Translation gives CASSFVSGRHGNQPQHF.